This T cell receptor (beta chain) was sequenced during a study of glioma-infiltrating T cells. Remarks on this clonotype: The target antigen is unknown.

Findings and caveats of the study: Non-neoplastic patients had below-expected tissue-blood divergence, while all gliomas exceeded expectation. Only very few CDR3 sequences appeared in both tissue and blood.

TCR alpha and beta CDR3 regions were amplified from RNA using iRepertoire nested multiplex PCR. Input was about 85-450 ng of tissue mRNA or PBMC total RNA. TCRdb re-called the multiplex PCR reads through MiXCR, storing one row per CDR3 protein. The sample holds 100,000 to 150,000 distinct CDR3 sequences, roughly 25% seen once. Trimming cost V 2 bases and J 7 bases, with 15 bases left between them. The CDR3 spans 14 residues. Per germline, CDR1 KGHSH and CDR2 LQKENI. This chain uses TRBV18 with TRBJ2-7; D is unclear. The specimen sequenced was glioma tissue, nonneoplastic brain tissue, or PBMCs (not recorded which). The TCR was taken from a human donor with low-grade glioma or glioblastoma, undergoing nonglioma brain surgery, or in good health (not recorded which). CDR3 in amino acids: CASSPKGSRQEQYF. As DNA, the CDR3 is TGTGCCAGCTCACCAAAAGGCAGTCGGCAAGAGCAGTACTTC.